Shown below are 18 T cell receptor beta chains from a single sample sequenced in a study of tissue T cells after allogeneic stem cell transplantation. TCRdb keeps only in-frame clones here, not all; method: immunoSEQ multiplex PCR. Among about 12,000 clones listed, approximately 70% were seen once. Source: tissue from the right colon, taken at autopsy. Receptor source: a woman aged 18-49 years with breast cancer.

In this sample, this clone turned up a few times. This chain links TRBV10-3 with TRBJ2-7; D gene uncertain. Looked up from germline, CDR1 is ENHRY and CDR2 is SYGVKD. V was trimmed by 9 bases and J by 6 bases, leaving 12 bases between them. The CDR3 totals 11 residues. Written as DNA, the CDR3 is TGTGCCATTTTTGTGGGGATCGAGCAGTACTTC. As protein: CAIFVGIEQYF.

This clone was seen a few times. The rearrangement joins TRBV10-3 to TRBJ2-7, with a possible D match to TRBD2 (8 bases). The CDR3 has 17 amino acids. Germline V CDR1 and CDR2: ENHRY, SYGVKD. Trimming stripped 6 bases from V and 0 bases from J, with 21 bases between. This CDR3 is CAIRGTRGQEDSYEQYF. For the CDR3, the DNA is TGTGCCATCAGGGGGACTAGGGGGCAGGAAGACTCCTACGAGCAGTACTTC.

The DNA for the CDR3 is TGCGCCTCAAAGGGGGCCGGACACCAAGAGACCCAGTACTTC. It encodes CASKGAGHQETQYF. The V call is TRBV5-1, the J call TRBJ2-5; the match to TRBD1 covers 7 bases. V was clipped by 10 bases and J by 0 bases; unmatched bases: 9. The CDR3 extends over 14 amino acids. In germline, CDR1 is SGHRS, CDR2 YFSETQ.

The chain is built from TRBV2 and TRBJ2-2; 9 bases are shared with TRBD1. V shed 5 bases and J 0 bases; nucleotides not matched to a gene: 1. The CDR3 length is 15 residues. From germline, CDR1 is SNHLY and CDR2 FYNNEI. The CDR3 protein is CASSRQGANTGELFF. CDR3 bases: TGTGCCAGCAGTAGACAGGGGGCGAACACCGGGGAGCTGTTTTTT.

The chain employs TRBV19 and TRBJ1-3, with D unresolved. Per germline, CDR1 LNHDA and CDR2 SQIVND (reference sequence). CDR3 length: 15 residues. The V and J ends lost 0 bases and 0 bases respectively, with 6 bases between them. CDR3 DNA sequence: TGTGCCAGTAGTATAGAGGGCAACTCTGGAAACACCATATATTTT. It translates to CASSIEGNSGNTIYF.

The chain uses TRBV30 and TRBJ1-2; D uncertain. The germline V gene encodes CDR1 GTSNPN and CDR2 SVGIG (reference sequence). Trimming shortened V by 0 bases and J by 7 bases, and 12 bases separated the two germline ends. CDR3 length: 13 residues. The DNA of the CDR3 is TGTGCCTGGAGTGTTCGTGGGCTTGGTGGCTACACCTTC. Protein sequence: CAWSVRGLGGYTF.

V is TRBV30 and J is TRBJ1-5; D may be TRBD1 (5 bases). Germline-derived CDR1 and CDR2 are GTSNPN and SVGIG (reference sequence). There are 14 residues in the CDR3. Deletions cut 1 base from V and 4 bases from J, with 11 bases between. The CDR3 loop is CAWSGGDPNQPQHF. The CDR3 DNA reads TGTGCCTGGAGTGGGGGGGACCCTAATCAGCCCCAGCATTTT.

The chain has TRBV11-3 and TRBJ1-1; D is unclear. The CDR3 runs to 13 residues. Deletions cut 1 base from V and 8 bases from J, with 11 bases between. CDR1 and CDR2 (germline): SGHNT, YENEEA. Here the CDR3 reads CASSLAPGREAFF. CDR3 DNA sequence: TGTGCCAGCAGCTTAGCCCCGGGGAGGGAAGCTTTCTTT.

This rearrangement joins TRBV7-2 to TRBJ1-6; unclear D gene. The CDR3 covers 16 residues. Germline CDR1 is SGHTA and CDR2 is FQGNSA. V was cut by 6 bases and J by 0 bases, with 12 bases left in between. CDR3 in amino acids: CASRPEAGSYNSPLHF. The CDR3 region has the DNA TGTGCCAGCAGGCCTGAAGCCGGCTCCTATAATTCACCCCTCCACTTT. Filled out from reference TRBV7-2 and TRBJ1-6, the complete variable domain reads GAGVSQSPSNKVTEKGKDVELRCDPISGHTALYWYRQSLGQGLEFLIYFQGNSAPDKSGLPSDRFSAERTGGSVSTLTIQRTQQEDSAVYLCASRPEAGSYNSPLHFGNGTRLTVT.

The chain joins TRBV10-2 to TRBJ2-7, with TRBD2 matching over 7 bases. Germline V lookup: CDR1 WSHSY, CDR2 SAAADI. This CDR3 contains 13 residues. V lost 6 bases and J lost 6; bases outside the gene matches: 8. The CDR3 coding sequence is TGCGCCAGCAGGTCTAGCGGACAAGGCGAGCAGTACTTC. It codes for CASRSSGQGEQYF.

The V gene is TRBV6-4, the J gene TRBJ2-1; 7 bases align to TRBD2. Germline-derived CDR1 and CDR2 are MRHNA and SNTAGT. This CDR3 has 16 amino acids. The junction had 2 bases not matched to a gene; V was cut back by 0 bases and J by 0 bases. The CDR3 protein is CASSDSRTSSYNEQFF. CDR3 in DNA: TGTGCCAGCAGTGACTCGAGGACTAGCTCCTACAATGAGCAGTTCTTC.

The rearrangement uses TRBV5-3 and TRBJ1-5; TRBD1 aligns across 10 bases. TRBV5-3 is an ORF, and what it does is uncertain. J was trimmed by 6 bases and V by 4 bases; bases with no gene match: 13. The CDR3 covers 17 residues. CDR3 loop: CARSPGQGQKGVQPQHF. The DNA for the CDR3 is TGTGCCAGAAGCCCGGGACAGGGGCAAAAGGGAGTTCAGCCCCAGCATTTT.

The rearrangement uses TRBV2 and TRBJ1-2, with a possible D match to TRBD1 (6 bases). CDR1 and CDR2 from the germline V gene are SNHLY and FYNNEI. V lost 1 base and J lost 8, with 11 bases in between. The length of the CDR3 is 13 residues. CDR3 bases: TGTGCCAGCAGTGAAGGTGGGGGCAGGGGCTACACCTTC. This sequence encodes CASSEGGGRGYTF.

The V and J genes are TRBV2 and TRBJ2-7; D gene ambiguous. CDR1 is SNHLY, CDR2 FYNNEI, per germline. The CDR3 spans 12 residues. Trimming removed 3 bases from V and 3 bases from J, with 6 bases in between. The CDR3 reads CASSDDNYEQYF. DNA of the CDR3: TGTGCCAGCAGTGACGACAACTACGAGCAGTACTTC.

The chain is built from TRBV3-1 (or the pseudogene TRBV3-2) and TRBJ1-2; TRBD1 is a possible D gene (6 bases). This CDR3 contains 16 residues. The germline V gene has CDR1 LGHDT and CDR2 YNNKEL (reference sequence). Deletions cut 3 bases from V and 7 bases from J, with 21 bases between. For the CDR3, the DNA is TGTGCCAGCAGCCACCAACCCCGGTTAGGGGGACTTGGCTACACCTTC. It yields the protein CASSHQPRLGGLGYTF.

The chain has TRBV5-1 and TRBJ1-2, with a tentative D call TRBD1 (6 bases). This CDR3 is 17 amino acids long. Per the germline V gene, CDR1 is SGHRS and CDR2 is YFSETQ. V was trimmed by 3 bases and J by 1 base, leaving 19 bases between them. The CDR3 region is CASSSTSAGAYNYGYTF. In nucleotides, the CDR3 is TGCGCCAGCAGCTCCACTTCCGCAGGGGCCTATAACTATGGCTACACCTTC.

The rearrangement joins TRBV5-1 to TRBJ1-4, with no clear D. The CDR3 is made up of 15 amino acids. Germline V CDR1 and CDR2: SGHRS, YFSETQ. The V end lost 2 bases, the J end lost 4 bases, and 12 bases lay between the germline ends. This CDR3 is CASSFSWTDNEKLFF. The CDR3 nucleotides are TGCGCCAGCAGCTTCTCCTGGACGGATAATGAAAAACTGTTTTTT.

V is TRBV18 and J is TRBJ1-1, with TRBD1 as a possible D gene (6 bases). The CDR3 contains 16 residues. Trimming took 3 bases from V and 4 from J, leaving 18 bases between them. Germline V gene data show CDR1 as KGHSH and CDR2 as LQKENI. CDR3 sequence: CASSPVTGGRGTEAFF. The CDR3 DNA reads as TGTGCCAGCTCACCTGTGACAGGAGGTAGGGGCACTGAAGCTTTCTTT.